This entry describes one T cell receptor (beta chain). The antigen is undetermined. The entry originates in a study of response to subunit inactivated influenza vaccine. Notes on the study in general: Each seasonal flu vaccination may recruit only limited new T cells, authors suggested.

TCRdb redid the calling of the RT-PCR reads with MiXCR, one entry per CDR3 protein. The sample holds approximately 310,000 distinct CDR3 sequences, 21% seen once. CDR3 size: 16 residues. Trimming cost V 0 bases and J 3 bases, with 11 bases left between them. Germline CDR1 and CDR2: LGHNA and YSLEER. This receptor was taken from a man aged 50 to 69 who received an inactivated influenza vaccine. The sequenced sample was PBMCs from blood, obtained less than 22 months after vaccination. The chain employs TRBV4-3 and TRBJ2-2; D unclear. Here the CDR3 DNA reads TGCGCCAGCAGCCAAGATCCGGGTTTGGACACCGGGGAGCTGTTTTTT. Encoded protein: CASSQDPGLDTGELFF.